The entry below gives a single T cell receptor (beta chain) sequence along with its context. Its recognized antigen is unknown. No qualities accompany the bases; no much larger clone lies one base away. RNA was extracted using the RNeasy kit, and roughly 0.45 to 1 microgram was reverse transcribed with random hexamers. The immunoSEQ multiplex PCR assay, covering 54 Vbeta and 13 Jbeta segments, was used to amplify TCR beta CDR3 regions. PCR amplification bias was corrected using a synthetic template baseline for primer optimization and computational correction. Per the authors' processing: Reads were assigned to V, D and J genes according to IMGT and analyzed in immunoSEQ Analyzer, with only productive sequences retained. To calculate clonality, Shannon entropy was normalized by log2 of the number of productive unique sequences and then subtracted from one. Public and private clones were assessed among the 100 most prevalent clones of each patient and control. Clones were defined as Susac-specific when absent from the healthy and MS cohorts, from roughly 1,100 published viral clones and from other ImmuneACCESS disease sequences. TCRdb reran the public reads through fastp at Q25 and MiXCR, keeping productive beta chains. When rows share a CDR3 protein, they turn into one entry using the most common DNA and genes. V and J calls and clone size were set by TCRdb, not the authors. The sample table shows under 350,000 distinct CDR3 sequences, and roughly 94% are seen once. Together, the top ten hold more than 0.06% of the sample.

The trim is 3 bases for V and 4 bases for J, with a gap of 13 bases between the germline ends. From its cysteine to its phenylalanine, the CDR3 spans 14 amino acids. Here the CDR3 DNA is all that survives: 42 bases in frame from base 1. The germline V gene specifies MGHDK as CDR1 and SYGVNS as CDR2. The data stem from a study of CD8 T cells in Susac syndrome (dated by TCRdb to between 2018 and 2020). General notes on the study: The study used repertoire sequencing to test whether antigen drove CD8+ T cell activation and differentiation in Susac syndrome.

High-throughput TCR beta sequencing profiled peripheral blood CD8+ and CD4+ T cells from healthy donors, Susac syndrome patients and multiple sclerosis patients. The multiple sclerosis controls were treatment-naive patients who had stable or active relapsing-remitting disease and met the revised McDonald criteria. Bulk CD8+ and CD4+ T cells were purified magnetically by negative isolation, whereas CD8+ TEMRA cells were enriched by FACS. Blood was drawn into EDTA tubes, processed within 24 hours, and PBMCs were isolated by density gradient centrifugation. PBMCs destined for TCR sequencing were cryopreserved in liquid nitrogen and later thawed in a 37 °C water bath. A purity of at least 90% was achieved for sorted or isolated CD4+, CD8+ and CD8+ TEMRA cells. Paper-wide results and their limitations: The study acknowledged that relatively few individuals were included in the TCR sequencing and HLA analysis.

The origin of this receptor is a human donor with multiple sclerosis. The V and J segments used are TRBV25-1 and TRBJ2-7; 6 matching bases give a weak D call of TRBD1. Sequencing was performed on CD4+ T cells from PBMCs. The CDR3 protein is CASSDRGTWYEQYF. The nucleotide sequence is TGTGCCAGCAGTGACAGGGGAACGTGGTACGAGCAGTACTTC.